The 5 T cell receptor beta chains presented below share a single source sample, sequenced in a study of T cells in Graves' hyperthyroidism and ophthalmopathy. Authors of the study amplified TCR beta CDR3 regions from RNA transcripts. Carried out on the TCR CDR3, a first-round RT-PCR used the HTBI primer set. Each CDR3 protein gets one entry after TCRdb re-called the multiplex PCR reads with MiXCR. Seen here are 450,000 to 600,000 distinct CDR3 sequences, 15% to 20% observed once, and the top ten hold approximately 48%. The specimen sequenced was blood. The receptors were sampled from a man between 40 and 49 years old with Graves' ophthalmopathy.

The rearrangement uses TRBV4-2 and TRBJ1-2; 8 nucleotides match TRBD1. V gave up 1 base and J gave up 8 bases; unmatched junction bases: 6. In germline, CDR1 is LGHNA, CDR2 YNFKEQ. The length of the CDR3 is 14 residues. For the CDR3, the DNA is TGTGCCAGCAGCCAAGCAGGACAGGGTGGAGGCTACACCTTC. Translating it yields CASSQAGQGGGYTF.

This clonotype was detected ten times or more. The chain employs TRBV2 and TRBJ2-7; unclear D gene. This CDR3 has 13 amino acids. V lost 1 base and J 9 bases, leaving 13 bases between the germline ends. CDR1 and CDR2 from the germline V gene are SNHLY and FYNNEI. CDR3 amino acids: CASSEGEVVGQYF. The CDR3 nucleotides are TGTGCCAGCAGTGAAGGCGAGGTGGTTGGGCAGTACTTC.

This clonotype was recorded a few times. The V and J genes are TRBV4-1 and TRBJ2-3; no reliable D call. Trimming took 1 base from V and 4 from J, leaving 9 bases between them. Germline V lookup: CDR1 MGHRA, CDR2 YSYEKL. The CDR3 is made up of 14 amino acids. CDR3 loop: CASSQAASPDTQYF. The DNA of the CDR3 is TGCGCCAGCAGCCAAGCCGCTTCACCAGATACGCAGTATTTT.

This clonotype has ten or more counts. The chain uses TRBV20-1 and TRBJ2-5; TRBD2 matches 14 bases. Trimming removed 5 bases from V and 4 bases from J; junction bases left unmatched: 12. The CDR3 runs 17 residues. Germline-derived CDR1 and CDR2 are DFQATT and SNEGSKA (reference sequence). The CDR3 bases are TGCAGTGCTTCCGGGACTAGCGGGAGAGGTTTAGGAGAGACCCAGTACTTC. This codes for CSASGTSGRGLGETQYF.

The chain couples TRBV7-3 to TRBJ2-1; 9 nucleotides align to TRBD2. Germline V lookup: CDR1 SGHTA, CDR2 FQGTGA. The CDR3 contains 15 residues. The V gene end was trimmed by 5 bases and the J gene end by 5 bases; junction bases not matched to a gene: 7. For the CDR3, the DNA is TGTGCCAGCAGCCCGACTAGCGGAAGCCACAATGAGCAGTTCTTC. It is translated as CASSPTSGSHNEQFF.